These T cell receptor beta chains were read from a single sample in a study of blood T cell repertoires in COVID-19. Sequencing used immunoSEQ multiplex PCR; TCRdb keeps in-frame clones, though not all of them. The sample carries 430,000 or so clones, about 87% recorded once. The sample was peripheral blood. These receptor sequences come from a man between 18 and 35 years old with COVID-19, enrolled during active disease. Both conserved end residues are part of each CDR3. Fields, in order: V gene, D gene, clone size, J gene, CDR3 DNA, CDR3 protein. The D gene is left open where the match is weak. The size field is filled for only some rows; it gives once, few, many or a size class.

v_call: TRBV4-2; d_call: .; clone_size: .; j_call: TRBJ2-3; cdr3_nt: TGTGCCAGCAGCCAAGATTGGGGGGGGCCGTATACGCAGTATTTT; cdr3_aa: CASSQDWGGPYTQYF
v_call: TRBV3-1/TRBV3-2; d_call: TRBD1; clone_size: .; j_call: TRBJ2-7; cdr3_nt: TGTGCCAGCAGCCAGACGCTGGGGACAGGGATCTACGAGCAGTACTTC; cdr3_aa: CASSQTLGTGIYEQYF
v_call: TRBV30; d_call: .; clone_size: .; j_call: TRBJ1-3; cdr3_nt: TGTGCCTGGAGTGTCAGCTCTGGAAACACCATATATTTT; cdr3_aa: CAWSVSSGNTIYF
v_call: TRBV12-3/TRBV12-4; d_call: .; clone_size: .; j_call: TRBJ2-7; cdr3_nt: TGTGCCAGCAGTTTAGGGGGGGTATACGAGCAGTACTTC; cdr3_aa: CASSLGGVYEQYF
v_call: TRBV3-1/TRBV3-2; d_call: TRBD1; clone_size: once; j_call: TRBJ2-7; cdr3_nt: TGTGCCAGCAGCCCGATCGGGACAGGGTCATACGAGCAGTACTTC; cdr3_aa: CASSPIGTGSYEQYF
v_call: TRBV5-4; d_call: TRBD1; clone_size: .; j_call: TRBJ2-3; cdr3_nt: TGTGCCAGCAGCCCCCTCTCGGGACAGGGAATCACAGATACGCAGTATTTT; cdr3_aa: CASSPLSGQGITDTQYF
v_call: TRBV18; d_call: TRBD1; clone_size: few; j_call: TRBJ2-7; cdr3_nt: TGTGCCAGCTCAACAGGGGTATCCTTCTACGAGCAGTACTTC; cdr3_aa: CASSTGVSFYEQYF
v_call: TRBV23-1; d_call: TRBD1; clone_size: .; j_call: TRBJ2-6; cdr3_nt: TGCGCCAGCAGCCAACGGTCAGGACAGGGAGGTTCCGGGGCCAACGTCCTGACTTTC; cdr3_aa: CASSQRSGQGGSGANVLTF
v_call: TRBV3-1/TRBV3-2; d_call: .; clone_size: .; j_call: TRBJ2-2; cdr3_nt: TGTGCCAGCACCCCGGGTATGAGGACCGGGGAGCTGTTTTTT; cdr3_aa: CASTPGMRTGELFF
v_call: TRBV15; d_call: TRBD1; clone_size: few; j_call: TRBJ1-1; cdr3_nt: TGTGCCACCAGTTCGGACAGGGCGAACACTGAAGCTTTCTTT; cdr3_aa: CATSSDRANTEAFF
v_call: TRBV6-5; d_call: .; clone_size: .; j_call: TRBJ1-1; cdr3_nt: TGTGCCAGCAGTTATGTGGCGCGGACTGAAGCTTTCTTT; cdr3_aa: CASSYVARTEAFF
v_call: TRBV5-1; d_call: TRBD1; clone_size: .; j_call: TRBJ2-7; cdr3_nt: TGCGCCAGCAGCTTGGGTCCACAGGGGGCGGAGTACGAGCAGTACTTC; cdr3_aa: CASSLGPQGAEYEQYF
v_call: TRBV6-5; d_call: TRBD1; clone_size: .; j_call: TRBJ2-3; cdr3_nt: TGTGCCAGCAGTTATGACAGGGCCACAGATACGCAGTATTTT; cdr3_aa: CASSYDRATDTQYF
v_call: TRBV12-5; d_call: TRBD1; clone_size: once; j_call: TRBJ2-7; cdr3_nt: TGTGCTAGTGGTTTGCGGGACAGGGGCTACGAGCAGTACTTC; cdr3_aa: CASGLRDRGYEQYF
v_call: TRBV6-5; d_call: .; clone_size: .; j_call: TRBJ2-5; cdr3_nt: TGTGCCAGCAGTCAGACACGACAAGAGACCCAGTACTTC; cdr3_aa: CASSQTRQETQYF
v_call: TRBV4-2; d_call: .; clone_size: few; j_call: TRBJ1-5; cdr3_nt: TGTGCCAGCAGCCCTGTAGAGGGGGGCAATCAGCCCCAGCATTTT; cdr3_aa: CASSPVEGGNQPQHF
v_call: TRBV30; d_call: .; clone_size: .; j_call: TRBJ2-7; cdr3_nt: TGTGCCTGGAGTCGGGGGAACGAGCAGTACTTC; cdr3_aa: CAWSRGNEQYF